This T cell receptor (beta chain) was identified in a study of shared clonotypes between healthy human individuals. The wider study: CD4 naive and memory got three plates each, CD8 naive two, CD8 memory one.

Libraries were prepared by immunoSEQ multiplex PCR; TCRdb keeps only in-frame clonotypes and omits some of them. The table includes hundreds of thousands of clones, 92% detected once. Overall study results and limits: Of the naive CD4 clonotypes, around 4.9% were shared across four donors.

Positively selected for CCR7, the CD45RO-negative cells used as naive CD8 cells excluded terminally differentiated effector memory CD45RA+ cells. To note about this clone: Its antigen remains unknown.

Sequenced material: naive CD8+ T cells sorted from blood. The TCR comes from a man younger than 40 in good health.

The CDR3 DNA is TGTGCCAGCAGCGTAGCAATACTAGCGGGAGACAATGAGCAGTTCTTC. The encoded protein is CASSVAILAGDNEQFF. The chain recombines TRBV9 with TRBJ2-1, with 11 bases matching TRBD2. In germline, CDR1 is SGDLS, CDR2 YYNGEE. The CDR3 extends over 16 amino acids. Trimming at V came to 0 bases and at J to 5 bases, leaving 4 bases not matched to a gene.